Below, 8 T cell receptor beta chains from the same sample are listed, as sequenced in a study of OX40 agonist ivuxolimab in advanced cancers. Using immunoSEQ multiplex PCR, the repertoire was profiled, and TCRdb retains in-frame clones only, with some absent. The sample carries approximately 61,000 clones, just over 90% recorded once. Sequences were derived from CD4+ or CD8+ T cells sorted from blood, sampled in a trial of the OX40 agonist ivuxolimab. Receptors were obtained from an adult with an advanced solid tumor such as melanoma, head and neck, liver or kidney cancer.

This chain joins TRBV5-1 and TRBJ2-7, with a weak D call TRBD1 (7 bases). The length of the CDR3 is 15 residues. CDR1 is SGHRS and CDR2 is YFSETQ in the germline V gene. V gave up 2 bases and J gave up 2 bases, with 14 bases separating them. The DNA for the CDR3 is TGCGCCAGCAGCTTCCAGGGGGGCCCAACCTACGAGCAGTACTTC. Translated: CASSFQGGPTYEQYF.

The chain carries TRBV5-6 and TRBJ2-5; D gene ambiguous. The V end lost 3 bases, the J end lost 2 bases, and 2 bases lay between the germline ends. Germline V lookup: CDR1 SGHDT, CDR2 YYEEEE. The CDR3 has 11 amino acids. Here the CDR3 reads CASSWQETQYF. The CDR3 DNA sequence: TGTGCCAGCAGCTGGCAAGAGACCCAGTACTTC.

This sequence joins TRBV19 and TRBJ1-2, with D unclear. Germline V gene data show CDR1 as LNHDA and CDR2 as SQIVND (reference sequence). There are 13 residues in the CDR3. V lost 10 bases, J lost 1 base, and 13 bases lay in between. The CDR3 here is CATSISLNYGYTF. The CDR3 nucleotides are TGTGCCACCTCTATAAGCCTTAACTATGGCTACACCTTC.

CDR3 nucleotide sequence: TGTGCCAGCAGTCAGTATAGCAATCAGCCCCAGCATTTT. It specifies CASSQYSNQPQHF. This chain connects TRBV7-9 to TRBJ1-5; D remains ambiguous. The germline gives CDR1 SEHNR, CDR2 FQNEAQ (reference sequence). The ends were cut back, 6 bases at V and 0 bases at J, with 6 bases in the middle. The CDR3 extends over 13 amino acids.

The chain employs TRBV7-8 and TRBJ1-1; 7 nucleotides match TRBD1. Germline values: CDR1 SGHVS, CDR2 FQNEAQ. The ends lost 5 bases at V and 3 bases at J; junction bases unmatched: 15. The CDR3 extends over 17 amino acids. This CDR3 reads CASSPRAVGGADTEAFF. The CDR3 DNA is TGTGCCAGCAGCCCCCGAGCCGTAGGGGGCGCGGACACTGAAGCTTTCTTT.

The chain is built from TRBV19 and TRBJ2-3, with no clear D. Trimming cost V 3 bases and J 3 bases, with 4 bases left between them. This CDR3 contains 12 residues. Germline loops: CDR1 LNHDA, CDR2 SQIVND (reference sequence). This CDR3 reads CASSIPTDTQYF. The CDR3 nucleotides read TGTGCCAGTAGTATCCCAACAGATACGCAGTATTTT.

This clone was observed once. V gene TRBV6-6 combines with J gene TRBJ2-1; D unclear. The CDR3 consists of 10 residues. The germline V gene encodes CDR1 MNHNY and CDR2 SVGAGI (reference sequence). Trimming removed 1 base at V and 10 bases at J, with 2 bases between. CDR3 loop: CASSYLEQFF. The DNA for the CDR3 is TGTGCCAGCAGTTACTTAGAGCAGTTCTTC.

The chain couples TRBV6-5 to TRBJ1-2; 7 bases align to TRBD1. The CDR3 is made up of 14 amino acids. With 4 bases clipped from V and 2 bases from J, the junction kept 4 bases outside the gene matches. Germline CDR1 is MNHEY and CDR2 is SVGAGI. The CDR3 DNA follows: TGTGCCAGCAGTTCATCGGGACAGAACTATGGCTACACCTTC. Its translation is CASSSSGQNYGYTF.